This entry lists 30 T cell receptor beta chains sequenced from one sample in a study of blood T cell repertoires in COVID-19. This table comes from immunoSEQ multiplex PCR, and its TCRdb copy is limited to in-frame clones, with some not included. The profile shows 70,000 to 90,000 clones, less than 90% of them singletons. The sample taken for sequencing was peripheral blood. The receptors were gathered from a man older than 75 with COVID-19, enrolled during active disease.

The chain links TRBV18 to TRBJ2-3; TRBD2 agrees at 8 bases. V lost 2 bases and J lost 8; bases outside the gene matches: 3. The CDR3 has 13 amino acids. Germline CDR1 is KGHSH and CDR2 is LQKENI. The CDR3 protein is CASSPTSGGTQYF. For the CDR3, the DNA is TGTGCCAGCTCACCAACCAGCGGGGGTACGCAGTATTTT. The whole variable domain, filled in from reference TRBV18 and TRBJ2-3, reads NAGVMQNPRHLVRRRGQEARLRCSPMKGHSHVYWYRQLPEEGLKFMVYLQKENIIDESGMPKERFSAEFPKEGPSILRIQQVVRGDSAAYFCASSPTSGGTQYFGPGTRLTVL.

This chain joins TRBV5-1 and TRBJ2-2; 9 bases match TRBD1. There are 15 residues in the CDR3. Germline assignment: CDR1 SGHRS and CDR2 YFSETQ. The ends lost 3 bases at V and 4 bases at J; junction bases unmatched: 4. The CDR3 region is CASSWGTGSTGELFF. CDR3 coding DNA: TGCGCCAGCAGCTGGGGGACAGGGAGCACCGGGGAGCTGTTTTTT.

This clone has only one observation. The gene calls are TRBV7-9 and TRBJ1-2; 8 positions match TRBD1. CDR1 and CDR2 (germline): SEHNR, FQNEAQ (reference sequence). The V and J ends lost 2 bases and 5 bases, in that order; junction bases with no gene match: 7. This CDR3 spans 15 amino acids. The CDR3 sequence: CASSLSQGAGYGYTF. As DNA, the CDR3 is TGTGCCAGCAGCTTAAGTCAGGGGGCAGGGTATGGCTACACCTTC.

This clone was seen just once. The gene calls are TRBV5-1 and TRBJ2-5; maybe TRBD2 (6 bases). V lost 2 bases, J lost 2 bases, and 10 bases lay in between. The CDR3 contains 14 residues. Germline CDR1 SGHRS, CDR2 YFSETQ. This CDR3 is CASSFTSSQETQYF. The CDR3 nucleotides are TGCGCCAGCAGCTTCACTAGCTCACAAGAGACCCAGTACTTC.

The chain recombines TRBV27 with TRBJ1-3; 7 bases line up with TRBD1. Germline CDR1 reads MNHEY; CDR2 reads SMNVEV (reference sequence). The V and J ends lost 5 bases and 2 bases, in that order; junction bases with no gene match: 6. This CDR3 is 15 amino acids long. The CDR3 loop is CASSPNRGPGNTIYF. CDR3 DNA sequence: TGTGCCAGCAGTCCCAACAGGGGTCCTGGAAACACCATATATTTT.

This rearrangement joins TRBV5-4 to TRBJ2-3; 8 bases align to TRBD2. The CDR3 length is 16 residues. Germline CDR1 is SGHNT and CDR2 is YYREEE (reference sequence). The V segment lost 2 bases and the J segment 5 bases; nucleotides outside the gene matches: 10. The CDR3 loop reads CASSFWASGPEDTQYF. The CDR3 coding sequence is TGTGCCAGCAGCTTTTGGGCTAGCGGGCCGGAAGATACGCAGTATTTT.

The J gene is TRBJ1-2, the V gene TRBV28; 8 bases fit TRBD1. The V segment lost 7 bases and the J segment 5 bases; nucleotides outside the gene matches: 6. CDR3 length: 13 residues. Germline loops: CDR1 MDHEN, CDR2 SYDVKM. CDR3 DNA: TGTGCCAGCACGGGCAGGGGGCAATATGGCTACACCTTC. This codes for CASTGRGQYGYTF.

This clone was seen a handful of times. V usage is TRBV18 and J usage is TRBJ1-4; 10 nucleotides align to TRBD1. Germline V gene sequence: CDR1 KGHSH, CDR2 LQKENI. This CDR3 is 15 amino acids long. Trimming cost V 3 bases and J 6 bases; bases outside gene matches: 4. The CDR3 sequence: CASSPLGQGYEKLFF. As DNA, the CDR3 is TGTGCCAGCTCACCCCTGGGACAGGGGTATGAAAAACTGTTTTTT.

This clone was seen a few times. V gene TRBV2 combines with J gene TRBJ2-2; unclear D gene. CDR1 SNHLY and CDR2 FYNNEI come from the germline V gene. The CDR3 contains 13 residues. V lost 4 bases to trimming and J lost 5 bases, with 8 bases between them. CDR3 bases: TGTGCCAGCAGTGGTCGACAAACCGGGGAGCTGTTTTTT. It yields the protein CASSGRQTGELFF.

V is TRBV4-2 and J is TRBJ2-7; 12 nucleotides match TRBD1. Germline V lookup: CDR1 LGHNA, CDR2 YNFKEQ. V lost 3 bases and J lost 2; bases outside the gene matches: 14. The CDR3 has 19 amino acids. The CDR3 loop is CASSHSAGTGGQATYEQYF. CDR3 coding DNA: TGTGCCAGCAGCCACTCCGCCGGGACAGGGGGCCAAGCGACCTACGAGCAGTACTTC.

The chain combines TRBV7-2 with TRBJ2-2; D might be TRBD1 (6 bases). The germline V gene encodes CDR1 SGHTA and CDR2 FQGNSA. V lost 5 bases and J 5 bases, leaving 12 bases between the germline ends. The CDR3 loop spans 14 amino acids. CDR3 sequence (DNA): TGTGCCAGCAGCCCACAGGGTTGGACCGGGGAGCTGTTTTTT. It codes for CASSPQGWTGELFF. The full variable domain, with the rest looked up from reference TRBV7-2 and TRBJ2-2, is GAGVSQSPSNKVTEKGKDVELRCDPISGHTALYWYRQSLGQGLEFLIYFQGNSAPDKSGLPSDRFSAERTGGSVSTLTIQRTQQEDSAVYLCASSPQGWTGELFFGEGSRLTVL.

This chain joins TRBV6-5 and TRBJ1-6; D gene uncertain. Looked up from germline, CDR1 is MNHEY and CDR2 is SVGAGI. The CDR3 loop spans 15 amino acids. Trimming stripped 3 bases from V and 6 bases from J, with 12 bases between. The CDR3 here is CASSYEASFNSPLHF. As DNA, the CDR3 is TGTGCCAGCAGTTATGAGGCCTCTTTTAATTCACCCCTCCACTTT.

This clone was counted between two and nine times. The rearrangement joins TRBV19 to TRBJ1-2, with 7 bases that match TRBD1. J gave up 6 bases and V 3 bases, and 13 bases lay outside the gene matches. In germline, CDR1 is LNHDA, CDR2 SQIVND (reference sequence). The CDR3 runs 16 residues. The CDR3 DNA reads TGTGCCAGTAGTATGATAGACAGGGCTTCACGGGATGGCTACACCTTC. It translates to CASSMIDRASRDGYTF.

The gene calls are TRBV18 and TRBJ2-3, with 7 bases that match TRBD2. Germline V lookup: CDR1 KGHSH, CDR2 LQKENI. The CDR3 has 15 residues. V lost 0 bases to trimming and J lost 5 bases; unmatched junction nucleotides: 5. As DNA, the CDR3 is TGTGCCAGCTCACCACCGACGGGGGGTGGAGATACGCAGTATTTT. Amino acids: CASSPPTGGGDTQYF.

This chain uses TRBV18 with TRBJ1-1, with 9 bases lining up with TRBD1. CDR1 is KGHSH and CDR2 is LQKENI in the germline V gene. V was clipped by 4 bases and J by 4 bases; unmatched bases: 10. CDR3 size: 16 residues. CDR3 sequence reads: CASSRSQGTGRTEAFF. CDR3 nucleotide sequence: TGTGCCAGCTCACGATCACAAGGGACAGGGCGCACTGAAGCTTTCTTT.

The chain is built from TRBV7-9 and TRBJ2-5, with D maybe TRBD1 (5 bases). Germline V gives CDR1 SEHNR, CDR2 FQNEAQ (reference sequence). The V and J ends lost 1 base and 8 bases respectively, with 8 bases between them. CDR3 length: 12 amino acids. The CDR3 coding sequence is TGTGCCAGCAGCTTAGATCAGGGAACCCAGTACTTC. Translating gives CASSLDQGTQYF.

This clone was seen a few times. This chain connects TRBV5-1 to TRBJ1-1; D is perhaps TRBD1 (6 bases). The length of the CDR3 is 14 residues. Germline lookup yields CDR1 SGHRS and CDR2 YFSETQ. V was cut by 5 bases and J by 0 bases, with 11 bases left in between. CDR3: CASSRTALNTEAFF. CDR3 coding DNA: TGCGCCAGCAGTCGGACAGCCCTGAACACTGAAGCTTTCTTT. The full variable domain, rest sourced from reference TRBV5-1 and TRBJ1-1, is KAGVTQTPRYLIKTRGQQVTLSCSPISGHRSVSWYQQTPGQGLQFLFEYFSETQRNKGNFPGRFSGRQFSNSRSEMNVSTLELGDSALYLCASSRTALNTEAFFGQGTRLTVV.

The gene calls are TRBV7-9 and TRBJ1-1; 7 nucleotides match TRBD1. The junction had 6 bases not matched to a gene; V was cut back by 6 bases and J by 2 bases. Germline V lookup: CDR1 SEHNR, CDR2 FQNEAQ (reference sequence). The CDR3 contains 14 residues. The CDR3, as DNA: TGTGCCAGCAGTTTACAGGGGCCTAACACTGAAGCTTTCTTT. Its translation: CASSLQGPNTEAFF.

The chain employs TRBV7-2 and TRBJ1-1; no definite D call. The CDR3 totals 13 residues. The V gene lost 1 base and the J gene lost 10 bases, with 13 bases spanning the gap. Germline V gives CDR1 SGHTA, CDR2 FQGNSA. The DNA of the CDR3 is TGTGCCAGCAGCTTAGGTGAAGGGAGAGGAGCTTTCTTT. Its protein product is CASSLGEGRGAFF.

DNA of the CDR3: TGTGCCAGCAGCCCGGCAGGGGCGTATGGCTACACCTTC. Amino acid sequence: CASSPAGAYGYTF. The chain joins TRBV5-6 to TRBJ1-2; perhaps TRBD1 as D (6 bases). The germline V and J ends were trimmed by 4 bases and 5 bases, with 12 bases remaining between them. Germline CDR1 is SGHDT and CDR2 is YYEEEE. CDR3 length equals 13 residues. The complete variable domain, with remaining parts taken from reference TRBV5-6 and TRBJ1-2, reads DAGVTQSPTHLIKTRGQQVTLRCSPKSGHDTVSWYQQALGQGPQFIFQYYEEEERQRGNFPDRFSGHQFPNYSSELNVNALLLGDSALYLCASSPAGAYGYTFGSGTRLTVV.

This chain joins TRBV19 and TRBJ1-1, with TRBD1 identical over 8 bases. V shed 9 bases and J 6 bases; nucleotides not matched to a gene: 9. CDR1 is LNHDA and CDR2 is SQIVND in the germline V gene (reference sequence). The length of the CDR3 is 13 residues. CDR3 amino acids: CASRGQVISEAFF. CDR3 nucleotide sequence: TGTGCCAGCCGGGGACAGGTAATATCTGAAGCTTTCTTT.

Written as DNA, the CDR3 is TGTGCCAGCAGCGTAGTAGGAGATTCTGGACAGGGGGCATCCAATGAGCAGTTCTTC. Protein product: CASSVVGDSGQGASNEQFF. The V and J genes are TRBV9 and TRBJ2-1, with 11 bases identical to TRBD1. V trimming: 0 bases; J trimming: 6 bases; junction bases outside the gene matches: 14. The V gene's germline CDR1 is SGDLS and CDR2 YYNGEE. The CDR3 contains 19 residues.

This chain connects TRBV12-5 to TRBJ1-5; no definite D call. The germline V and J ends were trimmed by 0 bases and 5 bases, with 5 bases remaining between them. Germline V gene lookup returns CDR1 LGHNT and CDR2 FRNRAP. CDR3 length: 13 amino acids. The CDR3 sequence: CASGLVRDQPQHF. CDR3 in DNA: TGTGCTAGTGGTTTGGTACGAGATCAGCCCCAGCATTTT.

The gene calls are TRBV18 and TRBJ2-2; D uncertain. The ends were cut back, 3 bases at V and 1 base at J, with 6 bases in the middle. The CDR3 has 14 residues. The germline V gene has CDR1 KGHSH and CDR2 LQKENI. CDR3 in amino acids: CASSPLKNTGELFF. The CDR3, as DNA: TGTGCCAGCTCACCGCTAAAGAACACCGGGGAGCTGTTTTTT.

V and J are TRBV7-9 and TRBJ1-6; possibly TRBD1 for D (6 bases). Germline CDR1 reads SEHNR; CDR2 reads FQNEAQ (reference sequence). This CDR3 is 13 amino acids long. Trimming removed 5 bases from V and 6 bases from J, with 8 bases in between. The CDR3 spells CASSEQGNSPLHF. CDR3 coding DNA: TGTGCCAGCAGCGAACAGGGTAATTCACCCCTCCACTTT.

The rearrangement uses TRBV11-3 and TRBJ2-3, with D unresolved. Germline V gene data show CDR1 as SGHNT and CDR2 as YENEEA. V lost 1 base and J lost 0, with 2 bases in between. The CDR3 runs to 13 residues. The CDR3 DNA follows: TGTGCCAGCAGCTTAGCTAGCACAGATACGCAGTATTTT. Its translation is CASSLASTDTQYF.

V usage is TRBV2 and J usage is TRBJ2-7, with 7 bases matching TRBD1. Per germline, CDR1 SNHLY and CDR2 FYNNEI. V dropped 6 bases and J dropped 2; count of bases not matched to a gene: 10. CDR3 size: 15 residues. The CDR3 spells CASRVGQSDTYEQYF. In nucleotides, the CDR3 is TGTGCCAGCAGGGTGGGACAGTCTGATACCTACGAGCAGTACTTC.

The V and J genes are TRBV7-2 and TRBJ1-2, with D possibly being TRBD1 (5 bases). There are 13 residues in the CDR3. Trimming removed 1 base from V and 7 bases from J, with 10 bases in between. CDR1 and CDR2 (germline): SGHTA, FQGNSA. The CDR3 region has the DNA TGTGCCAGCAGCTTAGTGGGCAGGGCTGGCTACACCTTC. Its translation is CASSLVGRAGYTF.

The V gene is TRBV7-8, the J gene TRBJ2-3; D unresolved. Looked up from germline, CDR1 is SGHVS and CDR2 is FQNEAQ. The CDR3 has 13 residues. With 6 bases removed from V and 0 bases from J, the gap between germline ends came to 7 bases. CDR3 bases: TGTGCCAGCAGACCACTTAGCACAGATACGCAGTATTTT. Encoded protein: CASRPLSTDTQYF.

The rearrangement joins TRBV13 to TRBJ1-5; D may be TRBD1 (6 bases). The CDR3 length is 13 residues. Trimming removed 6 bases at V and 6 bases at J, with 12 bases between. CDR1 is PRHDT, CDR2 FYEKMQ, per germline (reference sequence). The CDR3 sequence is CASSKGGGQPQHF. The DNA of the CDR3 is TGTGCCAGCAGTAAAGGGGGGGGTCAGCCCCAGCATTTT.